The 2 T cell receptor beta chains below come from one sample, sequenced in a study of blood T cell repertoires in COVID-19. Sequenced by immunoSEQ multiplex PCR; TCRdb stores in-frame clones only, minus some. The sample comprises roughly 500,000 clones, 80% to 90% of which are singletons, and about 3.2% rests with the top ten. The sequencing input was peripheral blood. All receptors derive from a human donor in a cohort sampled during active COVID-19.

V gene TRBV27 combines with J gene TRBJ2-3, with D possibly matching TRBD2 (7 bases). This CDR3 is 16 amino acids long. With 4 bases removed from V and 1 base from J, the gap between germline ends came to 15 bases. Germline assignment: CDR1 MNHEY and CDR2 SMNVEV (reference sequence). CDR3 in amino acids: CASSSTGGLGTDTQYF. The CDR3 DNA sequence: TGTGCCAGCAGTTCAACCGGGGGGCTAGGCACAGATACGCAGTATTTT.

This chain joins TRBV12-3 or TRBV12-4 and TRBJ1-1; maybe TRBD1 (6 bases). V lost 2 bases and J lost 4, with 8 bases in between. The CDR3 consists of 13 residues. Here the CDR3 reads CASSLSRGTEAFF. The CDR3 DNA reads TGTGCCAGCAGTTTATCCAGGGGCACTGAAGCTTTCTTT.